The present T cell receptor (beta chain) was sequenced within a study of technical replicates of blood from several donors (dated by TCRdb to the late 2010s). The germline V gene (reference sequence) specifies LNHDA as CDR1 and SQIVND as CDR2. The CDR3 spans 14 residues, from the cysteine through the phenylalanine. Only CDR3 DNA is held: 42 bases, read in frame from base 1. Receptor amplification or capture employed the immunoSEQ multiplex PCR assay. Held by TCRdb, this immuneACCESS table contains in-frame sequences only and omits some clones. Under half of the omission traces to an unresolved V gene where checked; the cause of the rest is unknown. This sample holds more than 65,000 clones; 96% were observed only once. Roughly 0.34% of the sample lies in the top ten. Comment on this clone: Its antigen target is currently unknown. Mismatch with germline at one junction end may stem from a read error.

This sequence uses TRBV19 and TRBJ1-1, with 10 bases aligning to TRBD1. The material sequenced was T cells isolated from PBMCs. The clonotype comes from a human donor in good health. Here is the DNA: TGTGCCAGCAGTAGACAGGGGGCGCCCACTGAAGCTTTCTTT. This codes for CASSRQGAPTEAFF.